These 18 T cell receptor beta chains were all obtained from the same sample, sequenced in a study of blood T cell repertoires in COVID-19. Repertoires were generated with immunoSEQ multiplex PCR, while TCRdb's copy carries only in-frame clones and drops some. The sample records a few hundred thousand clones, roughly nine tenths being singletons. Material for sequencing was peripheral blood. The receptors originated from a man aged 35 to 55 with acute or convalescent COVID-19.

V gene TRBV7-2 combines with J gene TRBJ1-1, with D tentatively TRBD1 (6 bases). This CDR3 contains 14 residues. From germline, CDR1 is SGHTA and CDR2 FQGNSA. V shed 7 bases and J shed 1 base, with 13 bases lying between them. The CDR3 bases are TGTGCCAGCAACCCAACAGGGAGGAACACTGAAGCTTTCTTT. Protein product: CASNPTGRNTEAFF.

This chain uses TRBV2 with TRBJ1-4; 11 bases are shared with TRBD1. There are 14 residues in the CDR3. V shed 7 bases, J shed 7 bases, and the junction held 5 bases outside the gene matches. The germline gives CDR1 SNHLY, CDR2 FYNNEI. The CDR3 region has the DNA TGTGCCAGCATTGAGGGGACAGGGGGTGAAAAACTGTTTTTT. Its translation is CASIEGTGGEKLFF. The whole variable domain, remainder taken from reference TRBV2 and TRBJ1-4, is EPEVTQTPSHQVTQMGQEVILRCVPISNHLYFYWYRQILGQKVEFLVSFYNNEISEKSEIFDDQFSVERPDGSNFTLKIRSTKLEDSAMYFCASIEGTGGEKLFFGSGTQLSVL.

CDR3 coding DNA: TGTGCCAGCAGTTTCCCCGACCGCGGGGGAAGGGACACTGAAGCTTTCTTT. It translates to CASSFPDRGGRDTEAFF. The rearrangement joins TRBV28 to TRBJ1-1, with D possibly TRBD1 on 5 matching bases. The CDR3 consists of 17 residues. Germline CDR1 and CDR2: MDHEN and SYDVKM. Between the trimmed V and J ends, which lost 3 bases and 3 bases, there was a span of 20 bases.

The CDR3 loop is CASRRSGTGSSPLHF. CDR3 in DNA: TGTGCCAGCAGGCGATCCGGGACAGGGTCGTCACCCCTCCACTTT. The chain couples TRBV2 to TRBJ1-6; TRBD1 agrees at 9 bases. This CDR3 is 15 amino acids long. Germline CDR1 SNHLY, CDR2 FYNNEI. V was clipped by 6 bases and J by 10 bases; unmatched bases: 10.

This sequence joins TRBV10-3 and TRBJ1-1; D may be TRBD1 (6 bases). Per the germline V gene, CDR1 is ENHRY and CDR2 is SYGVKD. Trimming shortened V by 6 bases and J by 2 bases, and 13 bases separated the two germline ends. This CDR3 region has 14 residues. CDR3 in amino acids: CAIRTETGNTEAFF. CDR3 bases: TGTGCCATCAGGACTGAGACAGGTAACACTGAAGCTTTCTTT.

The chain is built from TRBV2 and TRBJ1-5; D is possibly TRBD1 (6 bases). The CDR3 totals 13 residues. The V and J ends lost 5 bases and 5 bases respectively, with 10 bases between them. CDR1 SNHLY and CDR2 FYNNEI come from the germline V gene. CDR3 nucleotides: TGTGCCAGCAGTTGGCAGGGGCATCAGCCCCAGCATTTT. The encoded protein is CASSWQGHQPQHF.

The table lists this clone with a count of one. This rearrangement joins TRBV2 to TRBJ2-5; 10 bases are a match to TRBD2. The CDR3 is made up of 15 amino acids. With V trimmed by 6 bases and J by 4 bases, 8 bases remained unmatched. Germline V gene lookup returns CDR1 SNHLY and CDR2 FYNNEI. The CDR3 reads CASRYSGRSGETQYF. CDR3 sequence (DNA): TGTGCCAGCAGGTATAGCGGGAGGTCGGGAGAGACCCAGTACTTC. Full variable domain (outside the CDR3, taken from reference TRBV2 and TRBJ2-5): EPEVTQTPSHQVTQMGQEVILRCVPISNHLYFYWYRQILGQKVEFLVSFYNNEISEKSEIFDDQFSVERPDGSNFTLKIRSTKLEDSAMYFCASRYSGRSGETQYFGPGTRLLVL.

The rearrangement links TRBV5-4 to TRBJ1-2; TRBD1 matches at 8 bases. The CDR3 sequence is 15 residues long. Germline trimming cut 4 bases from V and 8 bases from J; bases unmatched to any gene: 13. Germline CDR1 is SGHNT and CDR2 is YYREEE (reference sequence). The chain's CDR3 is CASSLEDRDWGGYTF. CDR3 in DNA: TGTGCCAGCAGCCTGGAGGACAGGGATTGGGGGGGCTACACCTTC. The complete variable domain, with remaining parts taken from reference TRBV5-4 and TRBJ1-2, reads ETGVTQSPTHLIKTRGQQVTLRCSSQSGHNTVSWYQQALGQGPQFIFQYYREEENGRGNFPPRFSGLQFPNYSSELNVNALELDDSALYLCASSLEDRDWGGYTFGSGTRLTVV.

The chain couples TRBV7-6 to TRBJ2-5, with 10 bases aligning to TRBD2. The V and J ends lost 5 bases and 1 base, in that order; junction bases with no gene match: 7. Germline CDR1 and CDR2: SGHVS and FNYEAQ. This CDR3 spans 16 amino acids. DNA of the CDR3: TGTGCCAGCAGCATTCTTAGCGGGGGGTCCCAAGAGACCCAGTACTTC. Encoded protein: CASSILSGGSQETQYF.

The chain combines TRBV3-1 (or the pseudogene TRBV3-2) with TRBJ2-1, with D maybe TRBD1 (6 bases). Trimming removed 0 bases from V and 2 bases from J, with 8 bases in between. The germline CDR1 and CDR2 sequences are LGHDT and YNNKEL (reference sequence). The CDR3 extends over 15 amino acids. The CDR3 sequence is CASSQEDRPYNEQFF. The CDR3 coding sequence is TGTGCCAGCAGCCAAGAGGACAGACCCTACAATGAGCAGTTCTTC.

The chain recombines TRBV4-3 with TRBJ2-1, with TRBD1 matching over 10 bases. CDR3 length equals 17 residues. V gave up 1 base and J gave up 8 bases; unmatched junction bases: 11. Germline V gene lookup returns CDR1 LGHNA and CDR2 YSLEER. The CDR3 DNA is TGCGCCAGCAGCCAAGCCCGACAGGGGGCGGGGGTGGATGAGCAGTTCTTC. It specifies CASSQARQGAGVDEQFF.

The chain couples TRBV4-2 to TRBJ1-5; 7 positions match TRBD1. Germline V gene data show CDR1 as LGHNA and CDR2 as YNFKEQ. This CDR3 comprises 16 residues. With V trimmed by 2 bases and J by 1 base, 5 bases remained unmatched. The CDR3 here is CASSQHQQGSNQPQHF. DNA of the CDR3: TGTGCCAGCAGCCAACATCAACAGGGGAGCAATCAGCCCCAGCATTTT.

The chain recombines TRBV2 with TRBJ1-5; D not resolved. V dropped 4 bases and J dropped 3 bases, with 7 bases sitting between them. The CDR3 loop spans 13 amino acids. Germline V gene sequence: CDR1 SNHLY, CDR2 FYNNEI. The CDR3 loop is CASSVTTNQPQHF. The CDR3 bases are TGTGCCAGCAGTGTCACTACCAATCAGCCCCAGCATTTT.

The J gene is TRBJ1-2, the V gene TRBV6-5; no clear D. The CDR3 has 11 residues. V gave up 4 bases and J gave up 4 bases, with 4 bases separating them. The germline V gene encodes CDR1 MNHEY and CDR2 SVGAGI. CDR3 sequence: CASSSGYGYTF. The CDR3 nucleotides are TGTGCCAGCAGTTCGGGCTATGGCTACACCTTC.

The chain uses TRBV15 and TRBJ1-2, with D tentatively TRBD1 (5 bases). The CDR3 is 15 residues long. CDR1 and CDR2 from the germline V gene are LNHNV and YYDKDF (reference sequence). With 3 bases removed from V and 4 bases from J, the gap between germline ends came to 15 bases. The CDR3 nucleotides are TGTGCCACCAGCAGCACCAGTAGGGGCGGCTATGGCTACACCTTC. It codes for CATSSTSRGGYGYTF.

The chain links TRBV11-3 to TRBJ2-7; 9 positions agree with TRBD1. The V segment lost 5 bases and the J segment 3 bases; nucleotides outside the gene matches: 5. CDR3 length: 14 residues. Germline-derived CDR1 and CDR2 are SGHNT and YENEEA. CDR3 nucleotide sequence: TGTGCCAGCAGCGCGGGACAGGGTCTCTACGAGCAGTACTTC. As protein: CASSAGQGLYEQYF.

The V call is TRBV6-6, the J call TRBJ2-7; maybe TRBD1 (6 bases). The CDR3 has 15 residues. Germline V gives CDR1 MNHNY, CDR2 SVGAGI (reference sequence). Between the trimmed V and J ends, which lost 7 bases and 3 bases, there was a span of 19 bases. CDR3 sequence: CASNEMQGWGYEQYF. The DNA of the CDR3 is TGTGCCAGCAACGAAATGCAGGGGTGGGGCTACGAGCAGTACTTC.

On this clone itself: The sample has other DNA sequences that encode this CDR3 too. The CDR3 DNA follows: TGTGCCAGCAGTTTAGACAGGAGCACAGATACGCAGTATTTT. Encoded protein: CASSLDRSTDTQYF. This rearrangement joins TRBV27 to TRBJ2-3; the D gene is possibly TRBD1 (6 bases). There are 14 residues in the CDR3. The V gene's germline CDR1 is MNHEY and CDR2 SMNVEV (reference sequence). Trimming stripped 2 bases from V and 0 bases from J, with 6 bases between.